These 5 T cell receptor beta chains were sequenced from one sample in a study of T-cell reconstitution after alpha-beta-depleted transplantation in children. Researchers prepared the TCRbeta library using unique molecular identifiers, the study reports. From the PCR reads, TCRdb called clonotypes with MiXCR, one entry per CDR3 protein. Of about 420,000 distinct CDR3 sequences listed, about a sixth are singletons. The source was PBMCs, mostly from graft donor cells, collected 360 days after TCRalphabeta/CD19-depleted stem cell transplant. These receptors came from a boy under three years old who had a stem cell transplant for Wiskott-Aldrich syndrome, so the T cells may come from the graft donor.

This chain uses TRBV4-3 with TRBJ2-2; 10 nucleotides agree with TRBD2. Germline trimming cut 1 base from V and 0 bases from J; bases unmatched to any gene: 8. The CDR3 length is 19 residues. Germline V CDR1 and CDR2: LGHNA, YSLEER. This CDR3 is CASSQGAGLAIANTGELFF. Written as DNA, the CDR3 is TGCGCCAGCAGCCAAGGTGCGGGACTAGCGATCGCGAACACCGGGGAGCTGTTTTTT.

The V and J genes are TRBV28 and TRBJ2-7, with TRBD2 as a possible D gene (6 bases). Germline lookup yields CDR1 MDHEN and CDR2 SYDVKM. V gave up 6 bases and J gave up 8 bases, with 20 bases separating them. CDR3 length: 14 amino acids. CDR3 sequence reads: CASRPIRLGSQQYF. The DNA of the CDR3 is TGTGCCAGCAGGCCAATTAGACTAGGCTCGCAGCAGTACTTC.

This clonotype was observed a handful of times. The chain employs TRBV7-2 and TRBJ1-6; TRBD1 matches 9 bases. The CDR3 contains 16 residues. Per the germline V gene, CDR1 is SGHTA and CDR2 is FQGNSA. The V and J ends lost 5 bases and 5 bases, in that order; junction bases with no gene match: 7. Written as DNA, the CDR3 is TGTGCCAGCAGCCCGTGGGGGACAGGGAATAATTCACCCCTCCACTTT. This encodes CASSPWGTGNNSPLHF.

In its sample, this clonotype was seen many times. This chain links TRBV12-3 or TRBV12-4 with TRBJ2-1; 14 positions match TRBD2. The J segment lost 9 bases and the V segment lost 3 bases, leaving 4 bases of the junction unmatched. The CDR3 covers 15 residues. The CDR3 nucleotides read TGTGCCAGCAGTTTCCAGGGACTAGCGGGAGCTGAGCAGTTCTTC. Protein product: CASSFQGLAGAEQFF.

V and J are TRBV20-1 and TRBJ2-2, with 9 positions matching TRBD1. After removal of 5 bases from V and 5 bases from J, the junction contained 15 bases not matched to a gene. The CDR3 contains 17 residues. CDR1 and CDR2 from the germline V gene are DFQATT and SNEGSKA (reference sequence). CDR3 coding DNA: TGCAGTGCTGGGGACAGGGATGGTAGGGGTCGGACCGGGGAGCTGTTTTTT. Its protein product is CSAGDRDGRGRTGELFF.